One and the same sample provided the 27 T cell receptor beta chains below, sequenced in a study of blood T cell repertoires in COVID-19. The assay was immunoSEQ multiplex PCR, and TCRdb's table has in-frame clones only and misses some. This sample has more than 90,000 clones, with 75% to 85% found just once. The material sequenced was peripheral blood. The receptors originated from a man between 65 and 85 years old with acute or convalescent COVID-19.

The CDR3, as DNA: TGCGCCAGCAGATCCGGGACTAGCGGGAGTTACAATGAGCAGTTCTTC. Residues: CASRSGTSGSYNEQFF. The rearrangement links TRBV5-1 to TRBJ2-1, with 14 bases lining up with TRBD2. Losses at the gene ends were 5 bases for V and 4 bases for J; bases not matched to a gene: 5. The germline gives CDR1 SGHRS, CDR2 YFSETQ. The CDR3 is made up of 16 amino acids.

This clone was detected once. The chain couples TRBV11-2 to TRBJ2-2; unclear D gene. Germline V gene data show CDR1 as SGHAT and CDR2 as FQNNGV. V was cut by 6 bases and J by 3 bases, with 17 bases left in between. There are 16 residues in the CDR3. The CDR3 here is CASSPLAGQDTGELFF. The CDR3 nucleotides are TGTGCCAGCAGTCCGCTCGCCGGCCAGGACACCGGGGAGCTGTTTTTT.

This chain joins TRBV28 and TRBJ1-2, with 9 nucleotides matching TRBD1. Germline CDR1 and CDR2: MDHEN and SYDVKM. The V gene end was trimmed by 6 bases and the J gene end by 8 bases; junction bases not matched to a gene: 7. This CDR3 has 13 residues. CDR3 bases: TGTGCCAGCAGCGGGGACAGGGAGCGGGGCTACACCTTC. It specifies CASSGDRERGYTF.

This sequence joins TRBV2 and TRBJ2-1, with D possibly TRBD2 on 7 matching bases. The CDR3 has 17 amino acids. V lost 6 bases, J lost 10 bases, and 28 bases lay in between. CDR1 and CDR2 (germline): SNHLY, FYNNEI. Written as DNA, the CDR3 is TGTGCCAGCAGGGTTCCTGGGGGGGCGACCAAAGGGAAGGAGCAGTTCTTC. This gives the protein CASRVPGGATKGKEQFF.

In this sample, this clone turned up once. The chain carries TRBV20-1 and TRBJ2-7, with TRBD2 as a possible D gene (6 bases). CDR1 DFQATT and CDR2 SNEGSKA come from the germline V gene (reference sequence). V lost 4 bases and J 5 bases, leaving 9 bases between the germline ends. The CDR3 loop spans 11 amino acids. The CDR3 region has the DNA TGCAGTGCTAACCGGGAGAACGAGCAGTACTTC. It translates to CSANRENEQYF.

The chain links TRBV9 to TRBJ1-6; perhaps TRBD1 as D (5 bases). Trimming left V 0 bases short and J 5 bases short, with 15 bases between. This CDR3 has 17 residues. Germline-derived CDR1 and CDR2 are SGDLS and YYNGEE. CDR3 sequence: CASSVARAGTDNSPLHF. For the CDR3, the DNA is TGTGCCAGCAGCGTAGCCAGGGCAGGAACTGATAATTCACCCCTCCACTTT.

This clone has just a few counts. The chain couples TRBV25-1 to TRBJ2-3; possible D gene TRBD2, 6 bases. In germline, CDR1 is MGHDK, CDR2 SYGVNS. The V gene lost 6 bases and the J gene lost 0 bases, with 13 bases spanning the gap. This CDR3 comprises 15 residues. The CDR3 coding sequence is TGTGCCAGCAGAGCCCGGGAGTCCAGCACAGATACGCAGTATTTT. It encodes CASRARESSTDTQYF.

V and J are TRBV2 and TRBJ1-2, with no clear D. The CDR3 is made up of 12 amino acids. Trimming took 4 bases from V and 8 from J, leaving 11 bases between them. Looked up from germline, CDR1 is SNHLY and CDR2 is FYNNEI. CDR3 nucleotide sequence: TGTGCCAGCAGTGGAGGCCCGGGAGGCTACACCTTC. Amino acids: CASSGGPGGYTF. The full variable domain, with the rest looked up from reference TRBV2 and TRBJ1-2, is EPEVTQTPSHQVTQMGQEVILRCVPISNHLYFYWYRQILGQKVEFLVSFYNNEISEKSEIFDDQFSVERPDGSNFTLKIRSTKLEDSAMYFCASSGGPGGYTFGSGTRLTVV.

The rearrangement uses TRBV5-1 and TRBJ1-5; possible D gene TRBD1, 5 bases. The CDR3 runs 15 residues. The germline V gene encodes CDR1 SGHRS and CDR2 YFSETQ. Trimming stripped 3 bases from V and 7 bases from J, with 17 bases between. The CDR3 sequence is CASSYRGDPGQPQHF. The CDR3 bases are TGCGCCAGCAGCTATCGGGGGGACCCGGGGCAGCCCCAGCATTTT.

This clone was picked up one time. V usage is TRBV10-3 and J usage is TRBJ2-7, with D uncertain. This CDR3 contains 14 residues. CDR1 ENHRY and CDR2 SYGVKD come from the germline V gene. V was pared by 10 bases and J by 2 bases, with 18 bases between. This CDR3 reads CATGPRSTTYEQYF. Written as DNA, the CDR3 is TGTGCCACTGGGCCCCGGTCGACCACCTACGAGCAGTACTTC.

This chain connects TRBV3-1 (or the pseudogene TRBV3-2) to TRBJ1-6, with a weak D call TRBD1 (6 bases). The CDR3 covers 14 residues. Germline-derived CDR1 and CDR2 are LGHDT and YNNKEL (reference sequence). V lost 4 bases and J 5 bases, leaving 9 bases between the germline ends. CDR3 coding DNA: TGTGCCAGCAGCCCCACAGGGAATAATTCACCCCTCCACTTT. Translated: CASSPTGNNSPLHF.

This clone was detected once. This chain connects TRBV5-1 to TRBJ1-4; tentative D call: TRBD1 (5 bases). The V gene's germline CDR1 is SGHRS and CDR2 YFSETQ. V was pared by 5 bases and J by 6 bases, with 20 bases between. This CDR3 has 16 residues. CDR3 loop: CASSSLGQGGDEKLFF. The DNA of the CDR3 is TGCGCCAGCAGTTCCCTGGGGCAGGGTGGAGATGAAAAACTGTTTTTT.

The genes are TRBV18 and TRBJ2-1; 10 bases line up with TRBD2. V gave up 6 bases and J gave up 6 bases; unmatched junction bases: 8. Germline V CDR1 and CDR2: KGHSH, LQKENI. This CDR3 spans 15 amino acids. The CDR3: CASSLAGEGVNEQFF. The CDR3 DNA sequence: TGTGCCAGCTCGCTAGCGGGAGAGGGAGTCAATGAGCAGTTCTTC.

The chain recombines TRBV3-1 (or the pseudogene TRBV3-2) with TRBJ2-5; D is perhaps TRBD2 (6 bases). CDR1 and CDR2 from the germline V gene are LGHDT and YNNKEL (reference sequence). The ends were cut back, 4 bases at V and 8 bases at J, with 8 bases in the middle. The CDR3 runs 11 residues. CDR3 in DNA: TGTGCCAGCAGCCTCGGACTAACCCAGTACTTC. Translating it yields CASSLGLTQYF.

The rearrangement joins TRBV5-5 to TRBJ2-7, with D possibly matching TRBD2 (6 bases). V lost 0 bases to trimming and J lost 4 bases, with 11 bases between them. The CDR3 is 14 amino acids. CDR1 and CDR2 (germline): SGHKS, YYEKEE (reference sequence). CDR3 DNA: TGTGCCAGCAGCTTGGGGGGGACTCAGTACGAGCAGTACTTC. Its translation: CASSLGGTQYEQYF.

The chain joins TRBV29-1 to TRBJ2-7; 7 bases fit TRBD1. This CDR3 is built from 15 residues. V shed 0 bases, J shed 3 bases, and the junction held 8 bases outside the gene matches. Looked up from germline, CDR1 is SQVTM and CDR2 is ANQGSEA. CDR3 amino acids: CSVEEGWTGHYEQYF. CDR3 bases: TGCAGCGTTGAAGAAGGCTGGACAGGCCACTACGAGCAGTACTTC.

J is TRBJ2-7 and V is TRBV2, with TRBD1 identical over 9 bases. J lost 4 bases, V lost 3 bases, and 4 bases had no gene match. This CDR3 is built from 14 residues. From germline, CDR1 is SNHLY and CDR2 FYNNEI. Written as DNA, the CDR3 is TGTGCCAGCAGTGACACAGGGGGCAGGTACGAGCAGTACTTC. It is translated as CASSDTGGRYEQYF.

This clone appeared a few times. The chain has TRBV19 and TRBJ2-3; 10 nucleotides match TRBD1. The germline gives CDR1 LNHDA, CDR2 SQIVND (reference sequence). The CDR3 is 15 amino acids. V was pared by 3 bases and J by 8 bases, with 8 bases of the junction left unmatched. The CDR3 nucleotides are TGTGCCAGTAGTATTCCGGGACAGGGGCAGGTTACGCAGTATTTT. Its protein is CASSIPGQGQVTQYF.

This chain connects TRBV5-1 to TRBJ2-2; D is unclear. Trimming took off 1 base at V and 1 base at J, with 5 bases between the two ends. CDR1 and CDR2 from the germline V gene are SGHRS and YFSETQ. The CDR3 length is 14 residues. The CDR3 coding sequence is TGCGCCAGCAGCTTGATTCGGAACACCGGGGAGCTGTTTTTT. Translated, it gives CASSLIRNTGELFF.

The V call is TRBV7-9, the J call TRBJ2-7, with D possibly matching TRBD1 (5 bases). The CDR3 sequence is 13 residues long. Per germline, CDR1 SEHNR and CDR2 FQNEAQ (reference sequence). V was clipped by 3 bases and J by 5 bases, with 11 bases between them. CDR3 nucleotide sequence: TGTGCCAGCAGCTTGCAGGGTAGCAACGAGCAGTACTTC. It yields the protein CASSLQGSNEQYF. The full variable domain, completed using reference TRBV7-9 and TRBJ2-7, is DTGVSQNPRHKITKRGQNVTFRCDPISEHNRLYWYRQTLGQGPEFLTYFQNEAQLEKSRLLSDRFSAERPKGSFSTLEIQRTEQGDSAMYLCASSLQGSNEQYFGPGTRLTVT.

The chain uses TRBV6-1 and TRBJ1-5; 7 positions match TRBD1. The CDR3 length is 15 residues. V dropped 3 bases and J dropped 2; count of bases not matched to a gene: 4. From germline, CDR1 is MNHNS and CDR2 SASEGT. CDR3: CASSDRTGRNQPQHF. The CDR3 DNA reads as TGTGCCAGCAGTGACCGGACAGGACGCAATCAGCCCCAGCATTTT.

The genes are TRBV9 and TRBJ2-7, with 7 bases matching TRBD2. Germline assignment: CDR1 SGDLS and CDR2 YYNGEE. V gave up 1 base and J gave up 5 bases; unmatched junction bases: 9. This CDR3 comprises 15 residues. The CDR3 loop reads CASSVLGAGVHEQYF. CDR3 coding DNA: TGTGCCAGCAGCGTACTGGGTGCGGGGGTTCACGAGCAGTACTTC.

CDR3 DNA: TGTGCCAGCAGTTCCGGGACGGGAGCCTACGAGCAGTACTTC. Translation: CASSSGTGAYEQYF. The rearrangement uses TRBV28 and TRBJ2-7; D is possibly TRBD2 (6 bases). The germline gives CDR1 MDHEN, CDR2 SYDVKM. The length of the CDR3 is 14 residues. Trimming removed 4 bases at V and 2 bases at J, with 12 bases between.

The chain carries TRBV2 and TRBJ2-7, with 10 bases aligning to TRBD2. This CDR3 is built from 16 residues. The V gene end was trimmed by 3 bases and the J gene end by 5 bases; junction bases not matched to a gene: 10. Germline-derived CDR1 and CDR2 are SNHLY and FYNNEI. Here the CDR3 reads CASSENPAGGPHEQYF. CDR3 DNA sequence: TGTGCCAGCAGTGAGAATCCAGCGGGGGGGCCCCACGAGCAGTACTTC.

This clone was found once. This chain uses TRBV28 with TRBJ2-7; the match to TRBD1 covers 9 bases. Looked up from germline, CDR1 is MDHEN and CDR2 is SYDVKM. The CDR3 has 15 residues. The V segment lost 4 bases and the J segment 5 bases; nucleotides outside the gene matches: 9. The CDR3 loop reads CASSSLGTGRNEQYF. The CDR3 DNA reads TGTGCCAGCAGTTCATTAGGGACAGGGAGGAACGAGCAGTACTTC.

The CDR3 nucleotides are TGTGCCAGCAGTTTATATACAGGGGCGACCACTGAAGCTTTCTTT. It codes for CASSLYTGATTEAFF. The chain couples TRBV28 to TRBJ1-1; 7 bases are a match to TRBD1. Trimming removed 1 base from V and 4 bases from J; junction bases left unmatched: 6. Per germline, CDR1 MDHEN and CDR2 SYDVKM. The CDR3 is made up of 15 amino acids.

The chain links TRBV6-5 to TRBJ1-2, with TRBD1 identical over 9 bases. V was pared by 6 bases and J by 8 bases, with 10 bases of the junction left unmatched. CDR1 is MNHEY and CDR2 is SVGAGI in the germline V gene. This CDR3 has 14 amino acids. CDR3 nucleotides: TGTGCCAGCAGCGGATCCGGGACAGGGTCCGGCTACACCTTC. Protein sequence: CASSGSGTGSGYTF.